This TCR beta chain was profiled in a study of control samples from healthy donors and cancer patients. Sequencing was performed with immunoSEQ multiplex PCR; in TCRdb, only in-frame clones are kept and a portion is missing. The table lists under 450,000 clones, about 93% of them singletons, with around 6.5% in the top ten. This clone was detected a few times. This specimen includes other DNA sequences encoding the same CDR3. Sequencing used PBMCs. The TCR originated in a man in his forties or fifties with head and neck cancer.

The CDR3 loop reads CSASGGNTIYF. In DNA, the CDR3 is TGCAGTGCTAGTGGGGGAAACACCATATATTTT. The V and J genes are TRBV20-1 and TRBJ1-3; D is ambiguous. V dropped 3 bases and J dropped 4 bases, with 4 bases sitting between them. Germline values: CDR1 DFQATT, CDR2 SNEGSKA (reference sequence). This CDR3 region has 11 residues.